This T cell receptor beta chain comes out of a study of blood T cells in healthy people across ages. Findings and caveats of the study: Percentage of naive T cells showed a strong correlation with TCR beta diversity. Per million T cells, TCR beta diversity dropped about linearly as age rose.

The CDR3 runs 12 residues. Germline-derived CDR1 and CDR2 are SQVTM and ANQGSEA. The ends were cut back, 1 base at V and 8 bases at J, with 8 bases in the middle. Total RNA was extracted at no less than 6 micrograms per sample. This clonotype was seen at least ten times. The antigen is undetermined. A second PCR, run for about 7 to 11 cycles, used a sample-barcoded 5' primer plus a J-beta primer mix. From the 5' RACE reads, TCRdb called clonotypes with MiXCR, one entry per CDR3 protein. The sample records around 1,800,000 distinct CDR3 sequences, about 39% being singletons. The chain combines TRBV29-1 with TRBJ1-4; D uncertain. The sequence was obtained from a human donor in good health. Sequenced input: blood. The DNA for the CDR3 is TGCAGCGTTGAAGTTTCGAGGGAAAAACTGTTTTTT. It codes for CSVEVSREKLFF.